Listed below are T cell receptor beta chains from one sample, sequenced in a study of cytomegalovirus exposure and HLA in healthy donors. Produced via immunoSEQ multiplex PCR; TCRdb's table is partial and in-frame only. The record lists about 130,000 clones, of which the ten most abundant hold approximately 1.8%. Sequencing input: PBMCs. These receptors were obtained from a man aged 18 to 35 in good health and CMV-seronegative. Each CDR3 is given with its conserved first and last residue. The D gene is left open where the match is weak. The size field is filled for only some rows; it gives once, few, many or a size class.

TRBD1	.	TRBV30	TRBJ2-7	TGTGCCTGGAGTGTAGGGACAGGGGACGAGCAGTACTTC	CAWSVGTGDEQYF
TRBD1	.	TRBV6-5	TRBJ2-5	TGTGCCAGCAGCCTCCGACAGGGACAAGAGACCCAGTACTTC	CASSLRQGQETQYF
TRBD1	large	TRBV6-4	TRBJ1-5	TGTGCCAGCAGTGACGGGACAGGGGGCCAGCCCCAGCATTTT	CASSDGTGGQPQHF
TRBD1	.	TRBV27	TRBJ1-1	TGTGCCAGCAGTTTATCAGGGGGCGCCTGGACTGAAGCTTTCTTT	CASSLSGGAWTEAFF
.	.	TRBV6-5	TRBJ2-7	TGTGCCAGCAGTTACGAGCGCGAGCAGTACTTC	CASSYEREQYF
.	.	TRBV9	TRBJ1-2	TGTGCCAGCAGCGTAGGGGGGCGGTCCGACTATGGCTACACCTTC	CASSVGGRSDYGYTF
TRBD2	.	TRBV7-2	TRBJ2-7	TGTGCCAGCAGCTTAGTCCCTAGCGGGAGGGCCTACGAGCAGTACTTC	CASSLVPSGRAYEQYF
TRBD2	.	TRBV5-1	TRBJ2-5	TGCGCCAGCAGCTGGAGACTAGCGGGAGACCAAGAGACCCAGTACTTC	CASSWRLAGDQETQYF
TRBD2	.	TRBV5-4	TRBJ2-7	TGTGCCAGCAGCTTGGGGGGACTAGAGGCCTACGAGCAGTACTTC	CASSLGGLEAYEQYF
.	.	TRBV5-1	TRBJ1-5	TGCGCCAGCAGCTTTGGAGGAAATCAGCCCCAGCATTTT	CASSFGGNQPQHF
.	.	TRBV9	TRBJ1-5	TGTGCCAGCAGCGTAGATGGGGGGAGCAATCAGCCCCAGCATTTT	CASSVDGGSNQPQHF
TRBD1	.	TRBV27	TRBJ1-5	TGTGCCAGCAGTTTATACACGCAGGGGGCGGATCAGCCCCAGCATTTT	CASSLYTQGADQPQHF
.	.	TRBV5-1	TRBJ2-3	TGCGCCAGCAGCTTGGCCGGTACTAGCACAGATACGCAGTATTTT	CASSLAGTSTDTQYF
.	.	TRBV19	TRBJ2-7	TGTGCCAGTAGGGGGGGAAAGTACGAGCAGTACTTC	CASRGGKYEQYF
TRBD1	.	TRBV7-2	TRBJ2-2	TGTGCCAGCAGCTTAAACAGGGGGGTTAACGGGGAGCTGTTTTTT	CASSLNRGVNGELFF
.	.	TRBV5-1	TRBJ1-6	TGCGCCAGCAGCCTGGACCCCCAGGGCGGTTCACCCCTCCACTTT	CASSLDPQGGSPLHF
.	.	TRBV20-1	TRBJ2-1	TGCAGTCCCACCGGTTACAATGAGCAGTTCTTC	CSPTGYNEQFF
TRBD2	.	TRBV10-3	TRBJ2-3	TGTGCCAGCCTTAGCGGGGGGTTCACAGATACGCAGTATTTT	CASLSGGFTDTQYF
.	.	TRBV11-3	TRBJ2-3	TGTGCCAGCAGCTCAGCGGAGTCCCGCACAGATACGCAGTATTTT	CASSSAESRTDTQYF
TRBD1	.	TRBV7-9	TRBJ2-7	TGTGCCAGCAGCAAGACAGGGGTTTACGAGCAGTACTTC	CASSKTGVYEQYF
.	.	TRBV23-1	TRBJ1-6	TGCGCCAGGCTCCTACGGGATAGCTCCTATAATTCACCCCTCCACTTT	CARLLRDSSYNSPLHF
.	.	TRBV27	TRBJ1-2	TGTGCCAGCAGTTTTGGGGGAGGAAGCTATGGCTACACCTTC	CASSFGGGSYGYTF
TRBD1	.	TRBV9	TRBJ2-7	TGTGCCAGCAGCGTAGCAAGGGACAGGGTAATTAACGAGCAGTACTTC	CASSVARDRVINEQYF
.	.	TRBV11-2	TRBJ2-7	TGTGCCAGCAGCTTAGCAACCCCAGGCTACGAGCAGTACTTC	CASSLATPGYEQYF
.	.	TRBV19	TRBJ1-2	TGTGCCAGTAGTTCCGCCAGAAACAGATTCAACTATGGCTACACCTTC	CASSSARNRFNYGYTF
.	.	TRBV4-3	TRBJ2-7	TGCGCCAGCAGCCAAGAACGGAGTAGCTCCTACGAGCAGTACTTC	CASSQERSSSYEQYF
.	.	TRBV6-1	TRBJ2-3	TGTGCCGTACGTTTAGGAGCCCCAGATACGCAGTATTTT	CAVRLGAPDTQYF
TRBD2	.	TRBV4-3	TRBJ2-7	TGCGCCAGCAGCCAAGGGGGGACTAGCTACGAGCAGTACTTC	CASSQGGTSYEQYF
.	.	TRBV30	TRBJ2-2	TGTGCCTGGACTCCGGCGCCGCGGGGAAGGGGCACCGGGGAGCTGTTTTTT	CAWTPAPRGRGTGELFF
.	.	TRBV2	TRBJ2-3	TGTGCCAGCAGTGTGGACAGAACGATCACAGATACGCAGTATTTT	CASSVDRTITDTQYF
.	.	TRBV5-6	TRBJ2-7	TGTGCCAGCAGCCCCCGCGGTCGGGGGCAGTACTTC	CASSPRGRGQYF
TRBD1	.	TRBV5-1	TRBJ2-2	TGCGCCAGCAGGCGGACAGGGGGCGTCACCGGGGAGCTGTTTTTT	CASRRTGGVTGELFF
.	.	TRBV6-5	TRBJ1-2	TGTGCCAGCAGTCCGCAGGGTGTTCACTATGGCTACACCTTC	CASSPQGVHYGYTF
TRBD2	.	TRBV6-1	TRBJ2-7	TGTGCCAGCAATGATGCCGCCCTGTCTAGCGGGAGGGTCTACGAGCAGTACTTC	CASNDAALSSGRVYEQYF
TRBD1	.	TRBV9	TRBJ2-7	TGTGCCAGCAGCGGGACAGGGGGCTTCTACGAGCAGTACTTC	CASSGTGGFYEQYF
TRBD2	.	TRBV6-4	TRBJ2-3	TGTGCCAGCAGTCATCTAGCGGGGGGCTCGGAGGATACGCAGTATTTT	CASSHLAGGSEDTQYF